Sequencing of this TCR beta chain was carried out in a study of shared clonotypes between healthy human individuals. Replicate PCRs from sorted subsets contained roughly 200 ng DNA, which is 30,000 to 35,000 T cell genomes. Libraries were prepared by immunoSEQ multiplex PCR; TCRdb keeps only in-frame clonotypes and omits some of them. The table shows millions of clones, with about 92% occurring only once. Free of recent acute infections or vaccinations, the donors were healthy HIV-negative adults. Sequencing was done on a sample of naive CD4+ T cells from PBMCs. Subset in this sample: CD45RA+ positively selected. This TCR was sampled from a man younger than 30 in good health. Some clones in this sample may be carry-over from other donors' samples.

CDR3 nucleotides: TGCGCCAGCAGCTTGGCAATGGCCAGGGGAACAGATACGCAGTATTTT. Translating gives CASSLAMARGTDTQYF. The chain links TRBV5-1 to TRBJ2-3, with D perhaps matching TRBD1 (6 bases). CDR1 is SGHRS and CDR2 is YFSETQ in the germline V gene. V was trimmed by 0 bases and J by 3 bases, leaving 14 bases between them. The CDR3 sequence is 16 residues long.